This is a list of T cell receptor beta chains from one sample in a study of blood T cells in healthy people across ages. TCRdb used MiXCR to reprocess the 5' RACE reads, holding one entry per CDR3 protein. The sample lists about 1.4 million distinct CDR3 sequences; around 59% were seen once. Sequenced: blood. The receptors derive from a man between 18 and 29 years old in good health. Both conserved end residues are part of each CDR3. The D gene is left open where the match is weak. Clone size is shown for a subset of rows, as once, few, many or a class of expanded clone.

v_gene: TRBV5-1
d_gene: .
j_gene: TRBJ2-7
abundance: few
CDR3aa: CASGNGEALYEQYF
CDR3nt: TGCGCCAGCGGAAACGGGGAGGCCCTTTACGAGCAGTACTTC

v_gene: TRBV5-6
d_gene: .
j_gene: TRBJ2-7
abundance: .
CDR3aa: CASSMGRFYEQYF
CDR3nt: TGTGCCAGCAGTATGGGGCGTTTTTACGAGCAGTACTTC

v_gene: TRBV29-1
d_gene: TRBD2
j_gene: TRBJ2-3
abundance: few
CDR3aa: CSVTGLAGTDTQYF
CDR3nt: TGCAGCGTGACTGGACTAGCGGGCACAGATACGCAGTATTTT

v_gene: TRBV4-3
d_gene: .
j_gene: TRBJ2-7
abundance: .
CDR3aa: CASSQDQGSPYEQYF
CDR3nt: TGCGCCAGCAGCCAAGATCAAGGGTCCCCTTACGAGCAGTACTTC

v_gene: TRBV6-2/TRBV6-3
d_gene: .
j_gene: TRBJ2-1
abundance: .
CDR3aa: CASSYSPSNEQFF
CDR3nt: TGTGCCAGCAGTTACTCGCCCAGCAATGAGCAGTTCTTC

v_gene: TRBV5-1
d_gene: TRBD1
j_gene: TRBJ1-2
abundance: once
CDR3aa: CASSFLPEDRGGYTF
CDR3nt: TGCGCCAGCAGCTTCTTGCCAGAGGACAGGGGCGGCTACACCTTC

v_gene: TRBV15
d_gene: TRBD2
j_gene: TRBJ2-7
abundance: few
CDR3aa: CATSREIQTVAGVYEQYF
CDR3nt: TGTGCCACCAGCAGAGAGATCCAGACTGTAGCGGGAGTCTACGAGCAGTACTTC

v_gene: TRBV10-2
d_gene: .
j_gene: TRBJ2-3
abundance: .
CDR3aa: CASSGLYPSTDTQYF
CDR3nt: TGCGCCAGCAGTGGGCTCTACCCGAGCACAGATACGCAGTATTTT

v_gene: TRBV6-1
d_gene: TRBD2
j_gene: TRBJ2-3
abundance: .
CDR3aa: CASSELAGGPPDTQYF
CDR3nt: TGTGCCAGCAGTGAACTAGCGGGAGGGCCCCCAGATACGCAGTATTTT

v_gene: TRBV7-9
d_gene: .
j_gene: TRBJ2-5
abundance: .
CDR3aa: CASSLFRGGSMETQYF
CDR3nt: TGTGCCAGCAGCTTATTCCGAGGGGGAAGTATGGAGACCCAGTACTTC

v_gene: TRBV11-2
d_gene: .
j_gene: TRBJ1-1
abundance: .
CDR3aa: CASSPTDPPEAFF
CDR3nt: TGTGCCAGCAGCCCTACAGATCCACCAGAAGCTTTCTTT

v_gene: TRBV29-1
d_gene: .
j_gene: TRBJ2-4
abundance: .
CDR3aa: CSVDTRDDTQYF
CDR3nt: TGCAGCGTTGACACCCGTGATGACACCCAGTACTTC

v_gene: TRBV14
d_gene: TRBD1
j_gene: TRBJ1-1
abundance: .
CDR3aa: CASSQDEDRVKPEAFF
CDR3nt: TGTGCCAGCAGCCAAGACGAGGACAGGGTTAAACCTGAAGCTTTCTTT

v_gene: TRBV27
d_gene: .
j_gene: TRBJ2-7
abundance: .
CDR3aa: CASSLVNQPNEQYF
CDR3nt: TGTGCCAGCAGTTTAGTGAACCAGCCAAACGAGCAGTACTTC

v_gene: TRBV5-1
d_gene: TRBD2
j_gene: TRBJ2-3
abundance: .
CDR3aa: CASSQTSGSLGDTQYF
CDR3nt: TGCGCCAGCAGCCAGACTAGCGGGAGTTTGGGAGATACGCAGTATTTT

v_gene: TRBV27
d_gene: .
j_gene: TRBJ2-7
abundance: .
CDR3aa: CASSHQTAYEQYF
CDR3nt: TGTGCCAGCAGTCATCAGACAGCCTACGAGCAGTACTTC

v_gene: TRBV7-9
d_gene: .
j_gene: TRBJ2-6
abundance: .
CDR3aa: CASRSGYSGANVLTF
CDR3nt: TGTGCCAGCAGGTCGGGATACTCTGGGGCCAACGTCCTGACTTTC

v_gene: TRBV11-3
d_gene: TRBD2
j_gene: TRBJ2-1
abundance: .
CDR3aa: CASSGISNEQFF
CDR3nt: TGTGCCAGTAGCGGGATCTCGAATGAGCAGTTCTTC

v_gene: TRBV4-1
d_gene: .
j_gene: TRBJ2-2
abundance: .
CDR3aa: CASSQDVVGELFF
CDR3nt: TGCGCCAGCAGCCAAGATGTAGTCGGGGAGCTGTTTTTT

v_gene: TRBV13
d_gene: .
j_gene: TRBJ1-5
abundance: .
CDR3aa: CASSKGPRQSNNQPQHF
CDR3nt: TGTGCCAGCAGCAAGGGCCCGAGACAGTCAAACAATCAGCCCCAGCATTTT

v_gene: TRBV20-1
d_gene: .
j_gene: TRBJ2-1
abundance: few
CDR3aa: CSARCVEGPVEGDEQFF
CDR3nt: TGCAGTGCTCGGTGTGTGGAGGGCCCAGTCGAAGGAGATGAGCAGTTCTTC

v_gene: TRBV6-2/TRBV6-3
d_gene: .
j_gene: TRBJ1-1
abundance: .
CDR3aa: CASSHDIFQGTEAFF
CDR3nt: TGTGCCAGCAGTCACGACATCTTCCAAGGCACTGAAGCTTTCTTT

v_gene: TRBV28
d_gene: TRBD2
j_gene: TRBJ2-4
abundance: .
CDR3aa: CASSLRGVLGRNIQYF
CDR3nt: TGTGCCAGCAGTTTACGGGGGGTCTTGGGCAGAAACATTCAGTACTTC

v_gene: TRBV27
d_gene: .
j_gene: TRBJ1-1
abundance: few
CDR3aa: CASYPIGGTEAFF
CDR3nt: TGTGCCAGCTACCCTATAGGGGGCACTGAAGCTTTCTTT

v_gene: TRBV6-2/TRBV6-3
d_gene: TRBD1
j_gene: TRBJ1-2
abundance: .
CDR3aa: CASSYPDRGRGYTF
CDR3nt: TGTGCCAGCAGTTATCCGGACAGGGGGCGTGGCTACACCTTC

v_gene: TRBV7-9
d_gene: .
j_gene: TRBJ2-1
abundance: .
CDR3aa: CASSLIERVHEQFF
CDR3nt: TGTGCCAGCAGCCTTATAGAGAGGGTTCATGAGCAGTTCTTC

v_gene: TRBV10-3
d_gene: TRBD2
j_gene: TRBJ2-7
abundance: .
CDR3aa: CAISPGAGVKLGGSYEQYF
CDR3nt: TGTGCCATCAGTCCCGGGGCGGGAGTTAAGTTGGGCGGCTCCTACGAGCAGTACTTC

v_gene: TRBV11-2
d_gene: .
j_gene: TRBJ2-3
abundance: once
CDR3aa: CASSFSTYPTDTQYF
CDR3nt: TGTGCCAGCAGCTTCTCGACTTATCCCACAGATACGCAGTATTTT

v_gene: TRBV6-5
d_gene: TRBD1
j_gene: TRBJ1-6
abundance: .
CDR3aa: CASSYSTGQGISPLHF
CDR3nt: TGTGCCAGCAGTTACTCGACGGGACAGGGCATTTCACCCCTCCACTTT

v_gene: TRBV5-1
d_gene: .
j_gene: TRBJ2-7
abundance: .
CDR3aa: CTSSLGQLEQYF
CDR3nt: TGCACCAGCAGCTTGGGGCAGCTCGAGCAGTACTTC

v_gene: TRBV28
d_gene: .
j_gene: TRBJ2-5
abundance: .
CDR3aa: CASSPLLGDEQYF
CDR3nt: TGTGCCAGCAGTCCCCTCCTCGGGGATGAGCAGTACTTC

v_gene: TRBV2
d_gene: TRBD2
j_gene: TRBJ2-3
abundance: .
CDR3aa: CASNNPGTSGTRFVTDTQYF
CDR3nt: TGTGCCAGCAATAATCCGGGGACTAGCGGGACCCGTTTTGTCACAGATACGCAGTATTTT

v_gene: TRBV29-1
d_gene: .
j_gene: TRBJ2-1
abundance: .
CDR3aa: CSVDRAGQHNEQFF
CDR3nt: TGCAGCGTTGATCGAGCGGGCCAGCACAATGAGCAGTTCTTC

v_gene: TRBV6-6
d_gene: .
j_gene: TRBJ2-7
abundance: .
CDR3aa: CASSYSGGAEQYF
CDR3nt: TGTGCCAGTAGTTACTCCGGAGGGGCCGAGCAGTACTTC

v_gene: TRBV19
d_gene: .
j_gene: TRBJ2-7
abundance: .
CDR3aa: CASSIGRTLGYEQYF
CDR3nt: TGTGCCAGTAGTATTGGGCGAACCCTCGGGTACGAGCAGTACTTC

v_gene: TRBV12-3/TRBV12-4
d_gene: .
j_gene: TRBJ2-2
abundance: .
CDR3aa: CASRAGSIGELFF
CDR3nt: TGTGCCAGCAGGGCAGGGTCCATCGGGGAGCTGTTTTTT

v_gene: TRBV5-1
d_gene: TRBD2
j_gene: TRBJ2-3
abundance: few
CDR3aa: CASSLREGSSTDTQYF
CDR3nt: TGCGCCAGCAGTTTACGGGAGGGTAGTAGCACAGATACGCAGTATTTT

v_gene: TRBV4-2
d_gene: TRBD2
j_gene: TRBJ2-7
abundance: few
CDR3aa: CASSPRLAWKIYEQYF
CDR3nt: TGTGCCAGCAGCCCCAGACTAGCTTGGAAGATTTACGAGCAGTACTTC

v_gene: TRBV18
d_gene: .
j_gene: TRBJ2-1
abundance: .
CDR3aa: CASSPGLDTEQFF
CDR3nt: TGTGCCAGCTCACCAGGTCTAGATACTGAGCAGTTCTTC

v_gene: TRBV5-6
d_gene: .
j_gene: TRBJ1-1
abundance: .
CDR3aa: CASEGGGLNTEAFF
CDR3nt: TGTGCTTCCGAGGGAGGGGGATTGAACACTGAAGCTTTCTTT

v_gene: TRBV4-1
d_gene: TRBD2
j_gene: TRBJ2-1
abundance: .
CDR3aa: CASSQAGVSGVYNEQFF
CDR3nt: TGCGCCAGCAGCCAAGCGGGGGTTAGCGGGGTCTACAATGAGCAGTTCTTC

v_gene: TRBV20-1
d_gene: .
j_gene: TRBJ2-5
abundance: .
CDR3aa: CSARANAYEQETQYF
CDR3nt: TGCAGTGCTAGGGCGAATGCGTACGAACAAGAGACCCAGTACTTC

v_gene: TRBV6-2/TRBV6-3
d_gene: .
j_gene: TRBJ2-1
abundance: .
CDR3aa: CASSYRGLSSYNEQFF
CDR3nt: TGTGCCAGCAGTTACAGGGGCCTTAGCTCCTACAATGAGCAGTTCTTC

v_gene: TRBV7-2
d_gene: .
j_gene: TRBJ2-5
abundance: .
CDR3aa: CASSGPPGETQYF
CDR3nt: TGTGCCAGCAGCGGCCCGCCCGGGGAGACCCAGTACTTC

v_gene: TRBV27
d_gene: .
j_gene: TRBJ2-7
abundance: many
CDR3aa: CASSLTASYEQYF
CDR3nt: TGTGCCAGCAGTTTAACAGCCTCCTACGAGCAGTACTTC

v_gene: TRBV12-3/TRBV12-4
d_gene: TRBD2
j_gene: TRBJ2-3
abundance: few
CDR3aa: CASSFPLAGVGTDTQYF
CDR3nt: TGTGCCAGCAGTTTCCCACTAGCGGGAGTAGGTACAGATACGCAGTATTTT

v_gene: TRBV10-3
d_gene: .
j_gene: TRBJ2-3
abundance: .
CDR3aa: CAISVGAWDTQYF
CDR3nt: TGTGCCATCAGTGTGGGGGCTTGGGATACGCAGTATTTT

v_gene: TRBV3-1
d_gene: .
j_gene: TRBJ1-1
abundance: .
CDR3aa: CASSQARITEAFF
CDR3nt: TGTGCCAGCAGCCAAGCAAGAATCACTGAAGCTTTCTTT

v_gene: TRBV28
d_gene: .
j_gene: TRBJ2-3
abundance: .
CDR3aa: CASSLTGNTQYF
CDR3nt: TGTGCCAGCAGTCTGACTGGGAATACGCAGTATTTT

v_gene: TRBV6-2/TRBV6-3
d_gene: TRBD2
j_gene: TRBJ2-5
abundance: few
CDR3aa: CASSYGLAGTQETQYF
CDR3nt: TGTGCCAGCAGTTACGGCCTAGCGGGGACCCAAGAGACCCAGTACTTC

v_gene: TRBV5-1
d_gene: .
j_gene: TRBJ1-4
abundance: .
CDR3aa: CASSLDVSEKLFF
CDR3nt: TGCGCCAGCAGCTTGGACGTCAGCGAAAAACTGTTTTTT